The 18 T cell receptor beta chains below were found in one sample sequenced in a study of blood T cells in healthy people across ages. A J-beta primer mix and a sample-barcoded 5' primer were used in a second PCR of about 7 to 12 cycles. TCRdb ran MiXCR on the 5' RACE reads and lists one entry per CDR3 protein. This sample carries about 930,000 distinct CDR3 sequences, about 27% of them seen once, and the ten largest clones take 10%. The data also belong to a second study, concerning T cells of mothers and their children.

Sequenced input: blood. Receptor source: a woman in her 40s in good health.

The gene calls are TRBV7-2 and TRBJ2-7; TRBD1 might be the D (5 bases). CDR1 SGHTA and CDR2 FQGNSA come from the germline V gene. This CDR3 contains 13 residues. With 5 bases removed from V and 7 bases from J, the gap between germline ends came to 15 bases. The CDR3 here is CASSPLRAGEQYF. The CDR3 region has the DNA TGTGCCAGCAGCCCCCTCAGGGCCGGAGAGCAGTACTTC.

This clonotype was seen once. The gene calls are TRBV9 and TRBJ1-1, with D unclear. The CDR3 loop spans 15 amino acids. Germline V gene lookup returns CDR1 SGDLS and CDR2 YYNGEE. V lost 0 bases and J 5 bases, leaving 14 bases between the germline ends. The CDR3 nucleotides read TGTGCCAGCAGCGTAGGATCGGTGCCGGGTACTGAAGCTTTCTTT. Translation gives CASSVGSVPGTEAFF.

At least ten counts were recorded for this clonotype. The chain is built from TRBV20-1 and TRBJ2-7; 9 bases map to TRBD2. The trim removed 0 bases at V and 3 bases at J, leaving 6 bases unmatched. The length of the CDR3 is 15 residues. CDR1 DFQATT and CDR2 SNEGSKA come from the germline V gene (reference sequence). The CDR3, as DNA: TGCAGTGCTAGAGATTTCCAGCGGGGGGTCTACGAGCAGTACTTC. Amino acids: CSARDFQRGVYEQYF.

This clonotype has a single count. The gene calls are TRBV25-1 and TRBJ1-3; TRBD1 is a possible D gene (5 bases). Germline lookup yields CDR1 MGHDK and CDR2 SYGVNS. The germline V and J ends were trimmed by 5 bases and 4 bases, with 21 bases remaining between them. The CDR3 sequence is 17 residues long. CDR3: CASSTLGGVSEGNTIYF. CDR3 DNA: TGTGCCAGCAGTACCCTTGGGGGGGTTTCCGAGGGAAACACCATATATTTT.

This clonotype was seen more than once but under ten times. This may come from a read error, since a much larger clone is one base off. CDR3 sequence reads: CSARGSTGVGEQDF. Written as DNA, the CDR3 is TGCAGTGCTAGGGGCTCAACAGGGGTCGGCGAGCAGGACTTC. The rearrangement uses TRBV20-1 and TRBJ2-7; 7 bases agree with TRBD1. Germline lookup yields CDR1 DFQATT and CDR2 SNEGSKA (reference sequence). CDR3 size: 14 residues.

The J gene is TRBJ1-4, the V gene TRBV3-1; 8 nucleotides match TRBD1. In germline, CDR1 is LGHDT, CDR2 YNNKEL (reference sequence). The CDR3 has 15 amino acids. V shed 4 bases, J shed 8 bases, and the junction held 9 bases outside the gene matches. The CDR3 is CASSPYGQGGEKLFF. CDR3 nucleotide sequence: TGTGCCAGCAGCCCTTACGGACAGGGAGGAGAAAAACTGTTTTTT.

This clonotype turned up a few times. The V gene is TRBV12-3 or TRBV12-4, the J gene TRBJ1-5; D perhaps matches TRBD1 (5 bases). The CDR3 length is 15 residues. The V end was cut by 5 bases, the J end by 3 bases, with 14 bases between. For the CDR3, the DNA is TGTGCCAGCAGTGCTACCTTCAGGGACAATCAGCCCCAGCATTTT. Translated, it gives CASSATFRDNQPQHF.

Comment on this clonotype: One junction end does not reproduce the germline sequence, and a read error may be involved. The chain recombines TRBV7-8 with TRBJ2-7, with D unclear. Germline V gene sequence: CDR1 SGHVS, CDR2 FQNEAQ. The length of the CDR3 is 15 residues. The CDR3 loop is CAGSLEPNFYNEQYF. The CDR3 DNA follows: TGTGCCGGCAGCTTAGAACCGAACTTCTACAATGAGCAGTACTTC.

This clonotype was seen ten or more times. The chain employs TRBV12-3 or TRBV12-4 and TRBJ2-3; D gene unclear. This CDR3 has 16 amino acids. Trimming took off 8 bases at V and 1 base at J, with 19 bases between the two ends. This CDR3 is CASSNSLTRGTDTQYF. Here the CDR3 DNA reads TGTGCCAGCTCTAATTCACTAACGAGAGGCACAGATACGCAGTATTTT.

This chain links TRBV4-1 with TRBJ2-3; tentative D call: TRBD2 (5 bases). CDR1 is MGHRA, CDR2 YSYEKL, per germline. The V end was cut by 4 bases, the J end by 6 bases, with 11 bases between. The CDR3 consists of 13 residues. The CDR3 spells CASSRSDSDTQYF. The CDR3 DNA sequence: TGCGCCAGCAGCCGATCGGACTCCGATACGCAGTATTTT.

In its sample, this clonotype was seen many times. This sequence joins TRBV12-3 or TRBV12-4 and TRBJ2-1; TRBD2 might be the D (6 bases). Between the trimmed V and J ends, which lost 3 bases and 5 bases, there was a span of 14 bases. The CDR3 totals 15 residues. The CDR3 coding sequence is TGTGCCAGCAGTTTTAACCGGGGGACTCACAATGAGCAGTTCTTC. Translation: CASSFNRGTHNEQFF.

This clonotype was counted ten times or more. The gene calls are TRBV20-1 and TRBJ1-2; tentatively, D is TRBD1 (5 bases). V shed 3 bases and J shed 3 bases, with 17 bases lying between them. CDR3 length: 15 amino acids. Looked up from germline, CDR1 is DFQATT and CDR2 is SNEGSKA (reference sequence). The CDR3 protein is CSARGVAGGDYGYTF. CDR3 bases: TGCAGTGCTAGGGGGGTGGCAGGAGGTGACTATGGCTACACCTTC.

The rearrangement uses TRBV19 and TRBJ2-7; D might be TRBD1 or TRBD2, each matching 5 bases. The CDR3 is 13 amino acids. In germline, CDR1 is LNHDA, CDR2 SQIVND (reference sequence). The germline V and J ends were trimmed by 4 bases and 2 bases, with 9 bases remaining between them. The DNA for the CDR3 is TGTGCCAGTAGTACAGTGGGGGCCTACGAGCAGTACTTC. Protein: CASSTVGAYEQYF.

This clonotype has a count of ten or more. The V call is TRBV12-3 or TRBV12-4, the J call TRBJ2-6; 8 bases fit TRBD1. CDR3 length: 19 amino acids. The V segment lost 2 bases and the J segment 1 base; nucleotides outside the gene matches: 10. As DNA, the CDR3 is TGTGCCAGCAGTTTATTGCGCAGGGGGCTGAAATCTGGGGCCAACGTCCTGACTTTC. Translating it yields CASSLLRRGLKSGANVLTF.

This clonotype was seen repeatedly, ten times or more. This sequence joins TRBV7-2 and TRBJ2-7; TRBD2 agrees at 10 bases. The CDR3 is made up of 15 amino acids. The trim removed 6 bases at V and 4 bases at J, leaving 9 bases unmatched. Germline V gene data show CDR1 as SGHTA and CDR2 as FQGNSA. The CDR3 sequence is CASSLPGLAIYEQYF. Here the CDR3 DNA reads TGTGCCAGCAGTTTACCGGGACTAGCGATTTACGAGCAGTACTTC. Full variable domain (missing parts from reference TRBV7-2 and TRBJ2-7): GAGVSQSPSNKVTEKGKDVELRCDPISGHTALYWYRQSLGQGLEFLIYFQGNSAPDKSGLPSDRFSAERTGGSVSTLTIQRTQQEDSAVYLCASSLPGLAIYEQYFGPGTRLTVT.

The V and J genes are TRBV19 and TRBJ1-2; TRBD1 might be the D (5 bases). CDR3 length equals 16 residues. V was trimmed by 5 bases and J by 2 bases, leaving 18 bases between them. Germline CDR1 is LNHDA and CDR2 is SQIVND (reference sequence). The CDR3 DNA sequence: TGTGCCAGTAGTTCTTACTCGGCCAGGGCCAACTATGGCTACACCTTC. Its protein product is CASSSYSARANYGYTF.

This sequence joins TRBV28 and TRBJ2-1, with 8 bases that match TRBD2. The CDR3 spans 16 residues. J lost 13 bases, V lost 6 bases, and 20 bases had no gene match. Germline V gene data show CDR1 as MDHEN and CDR2 as SYDVKM. For the CDR3, the DNA is TGTGCCAGCAGCCCTCTAGCGGGCCCTGAGCGGGGGACCCAGTTCTTC. Translated, it gives CASSPLAGPERGTQFF.

Turning to this clonotype: A much larger clone sits a single nucleotide away, making a read error possible. The chain employs TRBV29-1 and TRBJ2-7, with 8 bases matching TRBD2. Looked up from germline, CDR1 is SQVTM and CDR2 is ANQGSEA. CDR3 length: 14 amino acids. Trimming at V came to 6 bases and at J to 2 bases, leaving 9 bases not matched to a gene. CDR3 coding DNA: TGCAGCGTCACAGAGGGCGGGAGGACCTACGAGCAGTACTTC. Protein product: CSVTEGGRTYEQYF.